Listed below are T cell receptor beta chains from one sample, sequenced in a study of T-cell memory formation after mild COVID-19. TCRdb processed the 5' RACE reads anew with MiXCR; each CDR3 protein has one entry. The data contain around 310,000 distinct CDR3 sequences, around 15% of them seen just once; the ten biggest clones take up 20% to 25%. The sequenced material came from PBMCs or a T cell subset sorted from them (not recorded which). These receptors all come from a man in his late teens or twenties who had mild COVID-19 (a few samples of this study predate the infection). Cell type and time point are not known. CDR3s include the opening cysteine and the closing phenylalanine or tryptophan. Fields, in order: J gene, V gene, D gene, clone size, CDR3 protein, CDR3 DNA. A D gene is named only where the DNA matches it firmly. Size is omitted from some rows. Given values are once, few, many or a class for expanded clones.

TRBJ2-3	TRBV12-3/TRBV12-4	TRBD2	many	CASTWGGTDTQYF	TGTGCCAGCACCTGGGGGGGGACAGATACGCAGTATTTT
TRBJ1-6	TRBV3-1	NA	NA	CASSRDWVFLHF	TGTGCCAGCAGCCGGGATTGGGTCTTCCTCCACTTT
TRBJ2-3	TRBV7-9	NA	many	CASSFTQSTDTQYF	TGTGCCAGCAGCTTTACCCAGAGCACAGATACGCAGTATTTT
TRBJ2-1	TRBV7-9	NA	few	CASSPVSASGEQFF	TGTGCCAGCAGCCCGGTTTCGGCATCCGGCGAGCAGTTCTTC
TRBJ2-3	TRBV4-2	NA	few	CASSQARKGTDTQYF	TGTGCCAGCAGCCAAGCCCGAAAGGGCACAGATACGCAGTATTTT
TRBJ2-3	TRBV5-1	NA	NA	CASSLGPPPHTDTQYF	TGCGCCAGCAGCTTGGGGCCCCCGCCTCACACAGATACGCAGTATTTT
TRBJ2-1	TRBV6-2/TRBV6-3	TRBD2	many	CASSYLRGDSYNEQFF	TGTGCCAGCAGTTACTTGCGGGGGGACTCCTACAATGAGCAGTTCTTC
TRBJ1-1	TRBV7-9	NA	NA	CATGPGSTEAFF	TGTGCCACCGGCCCAGGGTCCACTGAAGCTTTCTTT
TRBJ2-3	TRBV7-2	NA	few	CASSRNRGGTDTQYF	TGTGCCAGCAGCCGCAACCGCGGGGGCACAGATACGCAGTATTTT
TRBJ1-5	TRBV19	NA	NA	CASSIGQAHQPQHF	TGTGCCAGTAGTATCGGCCAGGCCCATCAGCCCCAGCATTTT
TRBJ2-3	TRBV28	TRBD2	many	CASSRGGTDTQYF	TGTGCCAGCAGCCGGGGGGGCACAGATACGCAGTATTTT
TRBJ1-5	TRBV20-1	NA	few	CSADSGKSRTSNQPQHF	TGCAGTGCCGATTCGGGGAAAAGCAGGACGAGCAATCAGCCCCAGCATTTT
TRBJ2-1	TRBV4-1	NA	few	CASRPQGPLNEQFF	TGCGCCAGCAGGCCGCAGGGACCGCTCAATGAGCAGTTCTTC
TRBJ1-5	TRBV6-2/TRBV6-3	NA	few	CASREDGNQPQHF	TGTGCCAGCCGCGAGGACGGGAATCAGCCCCAGCATTTT
TRBJ1-2	TRBV6-6	NA	few	CASSYAPSRGDYGYTF	TGTGCCAGCAGTTACGCCCCGAGCCGGGGGGACTATGGCTACACCTTC
TRBJ2-3	TRBV4-2	TRBD2	NA	CASSQDGGRADTQYF	TGTGCCAGCAGCCAAGATGGGGGGAGGGCAGATACGCAGTATTTT
TRBJ1-1	TRBV11-2	NA	NA	CASSLNSIQGGTEAFF	TGTGCCAGCAGCTTAAATTCGATTCAGGGAGGAACTGAAGCTTTCTTT
TRBJ2-2	TRBV7-2	NA	NA	CASSLSPGRTGELFF	TGTGCCAGCAGCTTATCCCCAGGGCGTACCGGGGAGCTGTTTTTT
TRBJ1-2	TRBV7-2	TRBD1	NA	CASSFSQGSYGYTF	TGTGCCAGCAGCTTTTCACAGGGGTCCTATGGCTACACCTTC
TRBJ2-3	TRBV11-2	TRBD2	many	CASSFGGVGDTQYF	TGTGCCAGCAGCTTTGGGGGGGTTGGGGATACGCAGTATTTT
TRBJ2-1	TRBV20-1	NA	NA	CSASLATAHPPGEQFF	TGCAGTGCTAGCCTGGCGACGGCGCACCCCCCCGGTGAGCAGTTCTTC
TRBJ2-5	TRBV11-2	TRBD2	many	CASSLARGGQETQYF	TGTGCCAGCAGCTTAGCACGGGGGGGACAAGAGACCCAGTACTTC
TRBJ2-3	TRBV29-1	TRBD1	few	CSVETDRGRDTQYF	TGCAGCGTAGAAACGGACAGGGGACGAGATACGCAGTATTTT
TRBJ2-3	TRBV5-8	NA	NA	CASAPGSHTDTQYF	TGTGCCAGTGCGCCGGGATCCCACACAGATACGCAGTATTTT
TRBJ1-2	TRBV6-1	TRBD1	NA	CASSERRGHQGYTF	TGTGCCAGCAGTGAAAGGAGGGGGCATCAAGGCTACACCTTC
TRBJ2-5	TRBV7-3	TRBD2	NA	CASSALSGGAGETQYF	TGTGCCAGCAGCGCGCTCAGCGGGGGGGCCGGAGAGACCCAGTACTTC
TRBJ2-3	TRBV2	TRBD1	many	CASRGDRGSGDTQYF	TGTGCCAGCAGGGGGGACAGGGGATCCGGGGATACGCAGTATTTT
TRBJ1-3	TRBV18	NA	few	CASSPRNRVDGNTIYF	TGTGCCAGCTCACCTCGGAACAGGGTAGACGGAAACACCATATATTTT
TRBJ2-4	TRBV20-1	NA	few	CSATHDGENIQYF	TGCAGTGCTACCCATGACGGGGAAAACATTCAGTACTTC
TRBJ1-2	TRBV7-9	NA	NA	CASSLGVGADGYTF	TGTGCCAGCAGCCTAGGGGTTGGGGCCGATGGCTACACCTTC
TRBJ2-5	TRBV7-9	TRBD2	few	CASSLAGLVLGETQYF	TGTGCCAGCAGCTTAGCCGGACTAGTCCTGGGAGAGACCCAGTACTTC
TRBJ1-3	TRBV4-3	NA	NA	CASSGRGGGNTIYF	TGCGCCAGCAGCGGGCGGGGTGGTGGAAACACCATATATTTT
TRBJ1-2	TRBV4-3	NA	few	CASSRHREYGYTF	TGCGCCAGCAGCCGCCACAGGGAATATGGCTACACCTTC
TRBJ2-5	TRBV7-7	TRBD1	NA	CASSLGGLGLGETQYF	TGTGCTAGCAGCTTAGGGGGCCTAGGGCTCGGAGAGACCCAGTACTTC
TRBJ1-1	TRBV7-9	NA	few	CASSLAERGARRFVTEAFF	TGTGCCAGCAGCTTAGCTGAACGGGGGGCGCGAAGATTCGTCACTGAAGCTTTCTTT
TRBJ2-7	TRBV20-1	NA	NA	CSAPGLSSYEQYF	TGCAGTGCGCCCGGGTTAAGCTCCTACGAGCAGTACTTC
TRBJ1-1	TRBV20-1	TRBD1	NA	CSAKTGRGAEAFF	TGCAGTGCTAAGACAGGGCGGGGCGCTGAAGCTTTCTTT
TRBJ2-1	TRBV5-5	NA	many	CASRRLDGSYNEQFF	TGTGCCAGCAGGCGACTAGACGGCTCCTACAATGAGCAGTTCTTC
TRBJ2-5	TRBV4-3	TRBD2	few	CASSQNTGLAGIQETQYF	TGCGCCAGCAGCCAAAATACCGGACTAGCGGGGATCCAAGAGACCCAGTACTTC
TRBJ1-1	TRBV5-1	NA	many	CASSLGAIGGSVNAFF	TGCGCCAGCAGCTTGGGGGCGATCGGAGGCTCCGTGAATGCTTTCTTT
TRBJ2-6	TRBV12-3/TRBV12-4	NA	many	CASSFAGSGANVLTF	TGTGCCAGCAGTTTTGCCGGGTCTGGGGCCAACGTCCTGACTTTC
TRBJ1-5	TRBV20-1	NA	many	CSARVGHAPYGNQPQHF	TGCAGTGCTAGAGTCGGACACGCACCCTATGGCAATCAGCCCCAGCATTTT
TRBJ2-3	TRBV5-1	TRBD2	few	CASSLFLAGDTQYF	TGCGCCAGCAGCTTGTTCCTAGCGGGGGATACGCAGTATTTT
TRBJ2-2	TRBV15	NA	NA	CATSRDVEVLASGGTGELFFF	NA
TRBJ2-1	TRBV4-1	TRBD2	NA	CASSQGLAGDEQFF	TGCGCCAGCAGCCAAGGGCTAGCGGGGGATGAGCAGTTCTTC
TRBJ2-2	TRBV4-3	TRBD2	many	CASSPRLAGGTGELFF	TGCGCCAGCAGCCCGCGACTAGCGGGGGGAACCGGGGAGCTGTTTTTT
TRBJ1-2	TRBV7-9	TRBD1	NA	CASSFGQGHGYTF	TGTGCCAGCAGCTTTGGACAGGGCCATGGCTACACCTTC
TRBJ2-3	TRBV20-1	NA	few	CSASSLSWSTDTQYF	TGCAGTGCTAGCTCCCTCTCCTGGAGCACAGATACGCAGTATTTT